The sample holds a few counts of the clone carrying this T cell receptor beta chain. The antigen remains unidentified. The data are from a study of post-analysis software for immune sequencing data. Looking at the study overall: Courses of disease covered relapsing-remitting, secondary progressive and progressive-relapsing multiple sclerosis.

Whole-study results and caveats: There was significantly lower normalized Chao1 diversity in multiple sclerosis patients than in controls.

cDNA libraries of TCR beta carried unique molecular identifiers. There were roughly 0.85 to 11 million T cells, and about 500,000 cDNA molecules came from them. Each CDR3 protein gets one entry after TCRdb re-called the PCR reads with MiXCR. The sample holds hundreds of thousands of distinct CDR3 sequences, around 40% seen once. The receptor's source is a girl aged 5-17 years with multiple sclerosis. The sequencing input was blood.

CDR3 coding DNA: TGTGCCAGCACGGGCCGGACTAGCGGGACCTACGAGCAGTACTTC. This translates into CASTGRTSGTYEQYF. The gene calls are TRBV2 and TRBJ2-7, with 12 bases identical to TRBD2. The V gene's germline CDR1 is SNHLY and CDR2 FYNNEI. This CDR3 has 15 amino acids. Trimming took 7 bases from V and 2 from J; bases not matched to a gene: 6.